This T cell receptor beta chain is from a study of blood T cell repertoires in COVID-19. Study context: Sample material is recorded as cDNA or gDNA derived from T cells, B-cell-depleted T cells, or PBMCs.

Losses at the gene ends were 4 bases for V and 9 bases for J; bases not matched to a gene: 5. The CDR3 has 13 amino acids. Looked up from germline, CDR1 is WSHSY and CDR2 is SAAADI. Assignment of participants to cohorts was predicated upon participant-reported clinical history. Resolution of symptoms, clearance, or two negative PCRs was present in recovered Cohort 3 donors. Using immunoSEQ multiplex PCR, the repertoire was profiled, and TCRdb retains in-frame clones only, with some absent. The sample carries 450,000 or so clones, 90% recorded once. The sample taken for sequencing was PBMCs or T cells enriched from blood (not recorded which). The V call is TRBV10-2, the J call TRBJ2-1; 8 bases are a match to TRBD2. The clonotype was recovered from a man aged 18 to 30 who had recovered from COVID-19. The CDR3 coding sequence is TGCGCCAGCAGTGTTACGGGAGGGGTTGAGCAGTTCTTC. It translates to CASSVTGGVEQFF.